This T cell receptor (beta chain) derives from a study of shared clonotypes between healthy human individuals. The CDR3 spans 15 residues. V was shortened by 3 bases and J by 2 bases, with 15 bases between the two germline ends. CDR1 and CDR2 from the germline V gene are SGDLS and YYNGEE. All donors were Caucasian adults living in Nashville, Tennessee. Profiled with immunoSEQ multiplex PCR; TCRdb holds only in-frame clones, not every one. The table lists 2,100,000 or so clones, about 94% of them singletons, with about 0.13% in the top ten. The chain couples TRBV9 to TRBJ2-7; D is possibly TRBD2 (6 bases). This TCR was sampled from a man younger than 30 in good health. The sequencing input was naive CD4+ T cells sorted from blood. Documented subset: CD45RA+ positively selected. CDR3: CASSERVAGTYEQYF. CDR3 DNA: TGTGCCAGCAGCGAGCGGGTGGCAGGGACCTACGAGCAGTACTTC.